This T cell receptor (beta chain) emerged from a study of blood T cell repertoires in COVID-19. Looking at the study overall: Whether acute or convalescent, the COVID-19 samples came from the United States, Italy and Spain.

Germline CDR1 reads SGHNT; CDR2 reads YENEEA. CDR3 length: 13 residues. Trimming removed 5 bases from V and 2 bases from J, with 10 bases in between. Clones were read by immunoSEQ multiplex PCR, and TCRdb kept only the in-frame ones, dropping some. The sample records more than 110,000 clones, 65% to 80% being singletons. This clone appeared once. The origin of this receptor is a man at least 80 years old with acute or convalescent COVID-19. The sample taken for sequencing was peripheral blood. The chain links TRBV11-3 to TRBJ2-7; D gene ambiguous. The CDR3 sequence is CASSPGPTYEQYF. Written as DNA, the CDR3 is TGTGCCAGCAGCCCGGGTCCTACCTACGAGCAGTACTTC.